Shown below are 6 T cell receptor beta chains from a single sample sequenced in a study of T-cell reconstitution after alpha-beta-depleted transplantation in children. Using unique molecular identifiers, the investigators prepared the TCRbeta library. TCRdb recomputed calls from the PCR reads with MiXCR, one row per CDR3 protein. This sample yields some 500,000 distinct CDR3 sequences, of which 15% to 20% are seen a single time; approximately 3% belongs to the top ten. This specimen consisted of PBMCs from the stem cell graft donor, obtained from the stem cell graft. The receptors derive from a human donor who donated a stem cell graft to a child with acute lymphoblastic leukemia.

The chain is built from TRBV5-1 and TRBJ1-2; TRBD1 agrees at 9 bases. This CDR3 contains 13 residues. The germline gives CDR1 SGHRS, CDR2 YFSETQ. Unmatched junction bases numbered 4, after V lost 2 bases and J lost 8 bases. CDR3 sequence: CASSFGQGTGYTF. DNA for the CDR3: TGCGCCAGCAGCTTCGGACAGGGGACAGGCTACACCTTC. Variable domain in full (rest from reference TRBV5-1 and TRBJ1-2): KAGVTQTPRYLIKTRGQQVTLSCSPISGHRSVSWYQQTPGQGLQFLFEYFSETQRNKGNFPGRFSGRQFSNSRSEMNVSTLELGDSALYLCASSFGQGTGYTFGSGTRLTVV.

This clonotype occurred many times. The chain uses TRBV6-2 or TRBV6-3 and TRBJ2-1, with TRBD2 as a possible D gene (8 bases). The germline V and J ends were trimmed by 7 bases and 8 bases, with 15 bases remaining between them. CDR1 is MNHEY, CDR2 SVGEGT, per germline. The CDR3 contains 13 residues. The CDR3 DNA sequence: TGTGCCAGCAACGGGAGGGGGCACGATGAGCAGTTCTTC. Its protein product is CASNGRGHDEQFF.

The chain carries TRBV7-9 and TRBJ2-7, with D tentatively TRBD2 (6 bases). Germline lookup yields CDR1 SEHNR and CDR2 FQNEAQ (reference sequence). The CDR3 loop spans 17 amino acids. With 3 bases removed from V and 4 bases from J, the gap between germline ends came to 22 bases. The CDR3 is CASSFVSAGSAGYEQYF. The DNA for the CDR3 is TGTGCCAGCAGCTTCGTTTCCGCGGGATCAGCAGGGTACGAGCAGTACTTC.

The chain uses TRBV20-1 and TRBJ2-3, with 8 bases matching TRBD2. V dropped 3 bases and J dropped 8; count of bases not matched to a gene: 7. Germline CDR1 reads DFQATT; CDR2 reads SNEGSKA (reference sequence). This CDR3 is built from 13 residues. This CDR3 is CSASGGGGGTQYF. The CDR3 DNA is TGCAGTGCTAGCGGGGGGGGCGGGGGTACGCAGTATTTT.

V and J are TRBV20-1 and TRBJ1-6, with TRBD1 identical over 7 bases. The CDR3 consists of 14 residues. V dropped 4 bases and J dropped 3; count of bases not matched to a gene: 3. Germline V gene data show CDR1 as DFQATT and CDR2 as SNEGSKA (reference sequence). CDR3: CSAKGGDYNSPLHF. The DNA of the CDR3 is TGCAGTGCTAAAGGGGGCGACTATAATTCACCCCTCCACTTT.

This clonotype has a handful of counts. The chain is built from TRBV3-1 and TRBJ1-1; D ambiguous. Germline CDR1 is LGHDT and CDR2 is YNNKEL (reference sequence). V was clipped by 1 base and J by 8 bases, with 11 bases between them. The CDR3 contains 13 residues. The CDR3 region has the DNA TGTGCCAGCAGCCAAGGGCCCTCTGGGGAAGCTTTCTTT. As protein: CASSQGPSGEAFF.